A selection of T cell receptor beta chains follows, all from one sample in a study of blood T cell repertoires in COVID-19. Some clones are missing from TCRdb's copy, which holds only in-frame ones; the method was immunoSEQ multiplex PCR. The sample consists of 150,000 to 200,000 clones, 65% to 90% of them appearing once. Sequencing was done on a sample of peripheral blood. The receptors shown here come from a human donor in a cohort sampled during active COVID-19. Each CDR3 is given with its conserved first and last residue. D genes are given only for firm matches. Expanded clones get a size class; other rows say once, few or many, or leave the size out.

clone_size j_call d_call v_call cdr3_nt cdr3_aa
few TRBJ2-1 NA TRBV4-2 TGTGCCAGCAGCCGGGTAGCGGAATACTACAATGAGCAGTTCTTC CASSRVAEYYNEQFF
NA TRBJ1-1 NA TRBV28 TGTGCCACCATGACAGGTCCCCCCACTGAAGCTTTCTTT CATMTGPPTEAFF
NA TRBJ2-7 TRBD1 TRBV7-2 TGTGCCAGCAGCGAAGGACAGGACCTCTCCTACGAGCAGTACTTC CASSEGQDLSYEQYF
NA TRBJ1-1 NA TRBV19 TGTGCCAGTAGTGGGGTGAGGCAGGCGGGGGAGGGCACTGAAGCTTTCTTT CASSGVRQAGEGTEAFF
NA TRBJ2-7 TRBD2 TRBV18 TGTGCCAGCTCACGTACTAGCGGGAGAAGCTACGAGCAGTACTTC CASSRTSGRSYEQYF
NA TRBJ2-1 TRBD2 TRBV19 TGTGCCAGTAGTGCGCAAACGACTAGCGGGAGAATCGGCTCCTACAATGAGCAGTTCTTC CASSAQTTSGRIGSYNEQFF
NA TRBJ1-4 TRBD1 TRBV5-1 TGCGCCAGCAAGGGACAGGAGAATGAAAAACTGTTTTTT CASKGQENEKLFF
NA TRBJ2-2 TRBD2 TRBV9 TGTGCCAGCAGCGTAGGTTATCGGGGGACTAGCGGACTTCCCGCGAACACCGGGGAGCTGTTTTTT CASSVGYRGTSGLPANTGELFF
once TRBJ2-3 TRBD2 TRBV4-3 TGCGCCAGCAGCCAACTAGCGGGAGAGGGGGATACGCAGTATTTT CASSQLAGEGDTQYF
NA TRBJ1-2 NA TRBV5-4 TGTGCCAGCAGCCCACCGGAGGTATCCCATGGCTACACCTTC CASSPPEVSHGYTF
few TRBJ1-5 TRBD1 TRBV5-1 TGCGCCAGCAGCAGGGGACAGGGTATAAATCAGCCCCAGCATTTT CASSRGQGINQPQHF
NA TRBJ1-2 TRBD1 TRBV7-8 TGTGCCAGCAGCTTCAGCGGACAGGGGTATGGCTACACCTTC CASSFSGQGYGYTF
NA TRBJ2-3 TRBD1 TRBV6-6 TGTGCCAGCAGTCTCCGAGACAGGGGGAGTTCTCCAGATACGCAGTATTTT CASSLRDRGSSPDTQYF
few TRBJ2-5 TRBD2 TRBV6-2/TRBV6-3 TGTGCCAGCAGTTCCCTTCTGACTAGCGGGGATGGGGAGACCCAGTACTTC CASSSLLTSGDGETQYF
NA TRBJ2-1 NA TRBV10-3 TGTGCCATCAAGGGACTCAACAATGAGCAGTTCTTC CAIKGLNNEQFF
few TRBJ1-1 TRBD1 TRBV5-4 TGTGCCAGCAGCCATTCCGGGACAGCGAACACTGAAGCTTTCTTT CASSHSGTANTEAFF
NA TRBJ2-7 NA TRBV7-9 TGTGCCAGCAGTGACACAGGGTCGAGCGCCTACGAGCAGTACTTC CASSDTGSSAYEQYF